This T cell receptor (beta chain) was identified during a study of cytomegalovirus exposure and HLA in healthy donors. The study, taken as a whole, reports: By HLA locus, TCR association rates varied in a later analysis, with DRB1 showing the most and HLA-C the fewest. TCR beta chain V- and J-gene trimming was linked, in a later analysis, to a missense variant in DCLRE1C. CMV serostatus alone was available as immune exposure information. As was reported, the HLA-A and HLA-B alleles of most subjects were accurately predicted from TCR beta sequences.

For this clone: Its antigen remains unknown.

The PCR used 60 Vbeta and 13 Jbeta primers. Method: immunoSEQ multiplex PCR; TCRdb's copy keeps in-frame clones and lacks some. The table lists more than 95,000 clones, about 80% of them singletons. The CDR3 totals 16 residues. Germline assignment: CDR1 MRHNA and CDR2 SNTAGT. J lost 5 bases, V lost 5 bases, and 14 bases had no gene match. Sequenced sample: PBMCs. This receptor was identified in a woman in her fifties or sixties in good health and CMV-seropositive. This chain joins TRBV6-4 and TRBJ1-2; 7 bases align to TRBD1. The CDR3 coding sequence is TGTGCCAGCAGTCCGACTCCCTCGACAGGGAGGTATGGCTACACCTTC. Translated, it gives CASSPTPSTGRYGYTF.